What follows are 14 T cell receptor beta chains derived from one specimen sequenced in a study of shared clonotypes between healthy human individuals. Some clones are missing from TCRdb's copy, which holds only in-frame ones; the method was immunoSEQ multiplex PCR. This sample has around 500,000 clones, with 65% to 85% found just once. Sequencing input: PBMCs. The receptor set was obtained from a middle-aged woman in good health. Some clones in this sample may be carry-over from other donors' samples.

This chain links TRBV7-9 with TRBJ2-7; D perhaps matches TRBD1 (7 bases). This CDR3 spans 18 amino acids. Germline V lookup: CDR1 SEHNR, CDR2 FQNEAQ (reference sequence). The V end was cut by 5 bases, the J end by 0 bases, with 23 bases between. The CDR3 DNA reads TGTGCCAGCAGCGTAGGGGGCCGGGGGACACGGAGCTCCTACGAGCAGTACTTC. Translation: CASSVGGRGTRSSYEQYF.

This clone was observed a few times. The J gene is TRBJ2-2, the V gene TRBV5-1; 9 nucleotides agree with TRBD2. The CDR3 loop spans 19 amino acids. The germline V gene has CDR1 SGHRS and CDR2 YFSETQ. Germline trimming cut 5 bases from V and 2 bases from J; bases unmatched to any gene: 16. The CDR3 DNA reads TGCGCCAGCAGTTCTACTCCAGCGGGAGGCCTATTAAACACCGGGGAGCTGTTTTTT. Translated, it gives CASSSTPAGGLLNTGELFF. The complete variable domain, with remaining parts taken from reference TRBV5-1 and TRBJ2-2, reads KAGVTQTPRYLIKTRGQQVTLSCSPISGHRSVSWYQQTPGQGLQFLFEYFSETQRNKGNFPGRFSGRQFSNSRSEMNVSTLELGDSALYLCASSSTPAGGLLNTGELFFGEGSRLTVL.

J is TRBJ1-1 and V is TRBV14; D unclear. This CDR3 region has 13 residues. Germline CDR1 is SGHDN and CDR2 is FVKESK. Trimming removed 4 bases at V and 3 bases at J, with 9 bases between. The CDR3 nucleotides are TGTGCCAGCAGCCTGGGCTGGGACACTGAAGCTTTCTTT. It codes for CASSLGWDTEAFF.

This chain uses TRBV30 with TRBJ1-5; TRBD1 might be the D (6 bases). CDR1 is GTSNPN, CDR2 SVGIG, per germline (reference sequence). The CDR3 sequence is 14 residues long. Trimming stripped 0 bases from V and 9 bases from J, with 15 bases between. In DNA, the CDR3 is TGTGCCTGGAGTGTAGGACAGCCCGGGAGGCCCCAGCATTTT. This codes for CAWSVGQPGRPQHF.

A remark on this clone: Given a far larger clone just one base away, this is likely a sequencing read error. The V and J genes are TRBV29-1 and TRBJ2-6; the D is unclear. V was shortened by 3 bases and J by 4 bases, with 7 bases between the two germline ends. From germline, CDR1 is SQVTM and CDR2 ANQGSEA. The CDR3 extends over 13 amino acids. CDR3 DNA sequence: TGCAGCGTTGACTGTGCCGGGGCCAACGTCCTGACTTTC. Protein sequence: CSVDCAGANVLTF.

This clone showed up just a few times. Its ends do not fully match the called genes, so a read error is possible. V usage is TRBV19 and J usage is TRBJ2-1; the match to TRBD1 covers 8 bases. The CDR3 covers 12 residues. Germline V gene data show CDR1 as LNHDA and CDR2 as SQIVND (reference sequence). For the CDR3, the DNA is TGTGCCAGTAGTGTAGACAGGGGAAGGCAGTTCTTC. Translated, it gives CASSVDRGRQFF.

The chain couples TRBV11-3 to TRBJ2-7, with TRBD1 matching 7 bases. This CDR3 is 15 amino acids long. Germline trimming cut 1 base from V and 6 bases from J; bases unmatched to any gene: 9. Germline V lookup: CDR1 SGHNT, CDR2 YENEEA. The CDR3 here is CASSLAGGNPGEQYF. For the CDR3, the DNA is TGTGCCAGCAGCTTAGCAGGGGGAAACCCCGGCGAGCAGTACTTC.

A few counts support this clone. The V gene is TRBV5-4, the J gene TRBJ2-5; TRBD2 agrees at 7 bases. The CDR3 spans 14 residues. The germline V gene encodes CDR1 SGHNT and CDR2 YYREEE (reference sequence). V dropped 0 bases and J dropped 4; count of bases not matched to a gene: 3. The CDR3 here is CASSLDLAGETQYF. The CDR3 DNA reads TGTGCCAGCAGCTTGGACTTAGCGGGAGAGACCCAGTACTTC.

The chain recombines TRBV6-5 with TRBJ1-3, with D maybe TRBD1 (6 bases). The CDR3 contains 15 residues. Germline CDR1 MNHEY, CDR2 SVGAGI. Trimming cost V 4 bases and J 4 bases, with 14 bases left between them. DNA of the CDR3: TGTGCCAGCAGTTTACAGGGATTGGTCGGAAACACCATATATTTT. This encodes CASSLQGLVGNTIYF.

The chain is built from TRBV18 and TRBJ1-2, with D perhaps matching TRBD1 (6 bases). Germline V gene lookup returns CDR1 KGHSH and CDR2 LQKENI. V shed 0 bases and J shed 0 bases, with 8 bases lying between them. The CDR3 loop spans 15 amino acids. The CDR3 spells CASSPPGQTNYGYTF. The CDR3 bases are TGTGCCAGCTCACCACCGGGACAAACTAACTATGGCTACACCTTC.

The CDR3 protein is CASSAPASNEQFF. The CDR3 DNA follows: TGTGCCAGCAGTGCCCCAGCGTCGAATGAGCAGTTCTTC. The rearrangement uses TRBV28 and TRBJ2-1; D ambiguous. Germline V gene sequence: CDR1 MDHEN, CDR2 SYDVKM. Trimming removed 5 bases at V and 7 bases at J, with 12 bases between. CDR3 size: 13 residues.

Comment on this clone: A far larger clone is off by one base, so a read error is likely. Additional DNA sequences in this sample encode the identical CDR3. The chain uses TRBV30 and TRBJ2-5, with D possibly TRBD2 on 7 matching bases. CDR1 is GTSNPN, CDR2 SVGIG, per germline (reference sequence). The length of the CDR3 is 16 residues. CDR3 in DNA: TGTGCTTGGAGTGTAGGGGGGGTAACGGGGCAAGAGACCCAGTACTTC. Translated: CAWSVGGVTGQETQYF.

The chain links TRBV9 to TRBJ1-1, with a weak D call TRBD1 (6 bases). The CDR3 consists of 16 residues. The V and J ends lost 5 bases and 5 bases respectively, with 22 bases between them. Germline loops: CDR1 SGDLS, CDR2 YYNGEE. The CDR3: CASSRDTESLGTEAFF. The DNA for the CDR3 is TGTGCCAGCAGTAGGGACACTGAATCTCTGGGAACTGAAGCTTTCTTT.

This clone came up once. The chain recombines TRBV27 with TRBJ1-2; TRBD1 matches 9 bases. The CDR3 runs to 13 residues. Germline CDR1 and CDR2: MNHEY and SMNVEV (reference sequence). V lost 4 bases and J lost 7; bases outside the gene matches: 4. The CDR3 DNA reads TGTGCCAGCAGTTCACAGGGGGCTGGTGGCTACACCTTC. It is translated as CASSSQGAGGYTF.